These T cell receptor beta chains were read from a single sample in a study of blood T cell repertoires in COVID-19. Measured with immunoSEQ multiplex PCR; TCRdb has only the in-frame clones, and not every one. The sample lists about 51,000 clones, about 86% occurring once. Sequencing was done on a sample of peripheral blood. These receptor sequences come from a man of 80 years or more with active COVID-19. CDR3s include the opening cysteine and the closing phenylalanine or tryptophan. Fields, in order: clone size, J gene, V gene, D gene, CDR3 DNA, CDR3 protein. The D gene is left open where the match is weak. Clone size is shown for a subset of rows, as once, few, many or a class of expanded clone.

abundance: .
j_gene: TRBJ2-7
v_gene: TRBV30
d_gene: TRBD2
CDR3nt: TGTGCCTGGAGTGGACTAGCGGGGACCCACGAGCAGTACTTC
CDR3aa: CAWSGLAGTHEQYF

abundance: .
j_gene: TRBJ1-1
v_gene: TRBV20-1
d_gene: TRBD1
CDR3nt: TGCAGTGCTAGTAAGGGGGACAGTGAAGCTTTCTTT
CDR3aa: CSASKGDSEAFF

abundance: .
j_gene: TRBJ2-1
v_gene: TRBV9
d_gene: TRBD2
CDR3nt: TGTGCCAGCAGGCCGACGGCGGGAGTACTAAATGAGCAGTTCTTC
CDR3aa: CASRPTAGVLNEQFF

abundance: .
j_gene: TRBJ2-1
v_gene: TRBV11-2
d_gene: .
CDR3nt: TGTGCCAGCAGTTTCCAGTACAATGAGCAGTTCTTC
CDR3aa: CASSFQYNEQFF

abundance: .
j_gene: TRBJ2-2
v_gene: TRBV5-5
d_gene: TRBD1
CDR3nt: TGTGCCAGCAGCATATGGACAGGTCAATTGGGGACCGGGGAGCTGTTTTTT
CDR3aa: CASSIWTGQLGTGELFF

abundance: .
j_gene: TRBJ2-3
v_gene: TRBV2
d_gene: .
CDR3nt: TGTGCCAGCACGGCACTAACAGATACGCAGTATTTT
CDR3aa: CASTALTDTQYF

abundance: few
j_gene: TRBJ1-1
v_gene: TRBV14
d_gene: .
CDR3nt: TGTGCCAGCAGCCAATCAACCCGGACAGAAGCTTTCTTT
CDR3aa: CASSQSTRTEAFF

abundance: .
j_gene: TRBJ1-3
v_gene: TRBV7-2
d_gene: .
CDR3nt: TGTGCCAGCAGCTTCCAGAGGGGAAACACCATATATTTT
CDR3aa: CASSFQRGNTIYF

abundance: once
j_gene: TRBJ2-3
v_gene: TRBV5-1
d_gene: TRBD1
CDR3nt: TGCGCCAGCAGCTTGGCCGGGACAGGGTACACAGATACGCAGTATTTT
CDR3aa: CASSLAGTGYTDTQYF

abundance: .
j_gene: TRBJ2-2
v_gene: TRBV5-1
d_gene: .
CDR3nt: TGCGCCAGCAGCTTGCAGGACTTGACCGGGGAGCTGTTTTTT
CDR3aa: CASSLQDLTGELFF

abundance: .
j_gene: TRBJ2-3
v_gene: TRBV30
d_gene: TRBD1
CDR3nt: TGTGCCTGGAGTGCCCCGACAGGGGCTGGCACAGATACGCAGTATTTT
CDR3aa: CAWSAPTGAGTDTQYF

abundance: .
j_gene: TRBJ2-4
v_gene: TRBV19
d_gene: .
CDR3nt: TGTGCCAGTAGTGTTCTTGAGGTAGCCAAAAACATTCAGTACTTC
CDR3aa: CASSVLEVAKNIQYF

abundance: once
j_gene: TRBJ2-1
v_gene: TRBV18
d_gene: .
CDR3nt: TGTGCCAGCTCACCATCCCCGGACAGCTACAATGAGCAGTTCTTC
CDR3aa: CASSPSPDSYNEQFF

abundance: .
j_gene: TRBJ2-1
v_gene: TRBV20-1
d_gene: .
CDR3nt: TGCAGTGCTAGTGCTAGCCGGAGCTCCTACAATGAGCAGTTCTTC
CDR3aa: CSASASRSSYNEQFF

abundance: few
j_gene: TRBJ1-1
v_gene: TRBV9
d_gene: TRBD1
CDR3nt: TGTGCCAGCAGCGTAGCGGGACAGGGGCCGAGAGATGAAGCTTTCTTT
CDR3aa: CASSVAGQGPRDEAFF

abundance: .
j_gene: TRBJ1-3
v_gene: TRBV18
d_gene: .
CDR3nt: TGTGCCAGCTCACCCCAAGTCCAGGGTGGAAACACCATATATTTT
CDR3aa: CASSPQVQGGNTIYF

abundance: .
j_gene: TRBJ2-5
v_gene: TRBV7-9
d_gene: TRBD2
CDR3nt: TGTGCCAGCAGTACTTCTAGCGGACTCCAAGAGACCCAGTACTTC
CDR3aa: CASSTSSGLQETQYF

abundance: .
j_gene: TRBJ1-1
v_gene: TRBV9
d_gene: .
CDR3nt: TGTGCCAGCAGCCCTCAAGGGGGACAGAACACTGAAGCTTTCTTT
CDR3aa: CASSPQGGQNTEAFF

abundance: .
j_gene: TRBJ2-2
v_gene: TRBV14
d_gene: TRBD1
CDR3nt: TGTGCCAGCAGCCTTGGGACAGGTCTTAGTACCGGGGAGCTGTTTTTT
CDR3aa: CASSLGTGLSTGELFF

abundance: .
j_gene: TRBJ2-4
v_gene: TRBV5-1
d_gene: TRBD1
CDR3nt: TGCGCCAGCAGCACAGGGACAGGTGAAAACATTCAGTACTTC
CDR3aa: CASSTGTGENIQYF

abundance: .
j_gene: TRBJ2-1
v_gene: TRBV6-5
d_gene: .
CDR3nt: TGTGCCAGCAGCACCCGGGACTTCGCTAATGAGCAGTTCTTC
CDR3aa: CASSTRDFANEQFF

abundance: .
j_gene: TRBJ2-7
v_gene: TRBV9
d_gene: TRBD1
CDR3nt: TGTGCCAGCAGCGTAGGTGGGACAGGGGCCTACGAGCAGTACTTC
CDR3aa: CASSVGGTGAYEQYF

abundance: .
j_gene: TRBJ1-6
v_gene: TRBV19
d_gene: .
CDR3nt: TGTGCCAGTAGTATCCGGGGGACTTCTAATTCACCCCTCCACTTT
CDR3aa: CASSIRGTSNSPLHF